Listed below are T cell receptor beta chains from one sample, sequenced in a study of blood T cell repertoires in COVID-19. TCRdb's table, derived via immunoSEQ multiplex PCR, lists solely in-frame clones and lacks some. The table lists approximately 120,000 clones, around 88% of them singletons, with about a sixth in the top ten. Sequenced material: peripheral blood. The receptors were sampled from a woman aged 45 to 65 who had recovered from COVID-19. CDR3s include the opening cysteine and the closing phenylalanine or tryptophan. The D gene is left open where the match is weak. Clone sizes are given selectively: once, few, many, or a class where the clone is expanded.

D | J | length | size | V | DNA | CDR3
NA | TRBJ2-1 | 17 | NA | TRBV13 | TGTGCCAGCAGCTTGTTTTTCGGAGGAAGCTCCTACAATGAGCAGTTCTTC | CASSLFFGGSSYNEQFF
TRBD1 | TRBJ1-5 | 14 | NA | TRBV25-1 | TGTGCCAGCGGACCTGACAGGGGTGGTCAGCCCCAGCATTTT | CASGPDRGGQPQHF
NA | TRBJ1-1 | 12 | NA | TRBV29-1 | TGCAGCTGCAGGGCCATGGGCACTGAAGCTTTCTTT | CSCRAMGTEAFF
TRBD1 | TRBJ1-1 | 15 | few | TRBV30 | TGTGCCTGCGGGGGACAGGGAGGGTTTAACACTGAAGCTTTCTTT | CACGGQGGFNTEAFF
NA | TRBJ1-2 | 11 | NA | TRBV20-1 | TGCAGTGCTAGAGATCAATATGGCTACACCTTC | CSARDQYGYTF
TRBD1 | TRBJ1-2 | 14 | once | TRBV4-1 | TGCGCCAGCAGCCAGCAAACAGGGGGCTATGGCTACACCTTC | CASSQQTGGYGYTF
TRBD1 | TRBJ1-2 | 14 | NA | TRBV6-5 | TGTGCCAGCAGCGCATCGGGGACAGGGGGCCTCGGCACCTTC | CASSASGTGGLGTF
NA | TRBJ2-3 | 13 | NA | TRBV21-1 | TGTGCCAGCATCCTGCGCGTCGGAGATACGCAGTATTTT | CASILRVGDTQYF
TRBD1 | TRBJ1-2 | 14 | NA | TRBV29-1 | TGCAGCGTTCCCAGAGGGACAGTGAACTATGGCTACACCTTC | CSVPRGTVNYGYTF
NA | TRBJ2-7 | 13 | NA | TRBV18 | TGTGCCAGCTCGCCGGACAGCAACTACGAGCAGTACTTC | CASSPDSNYEQYF
NA | TRBJ1-4 | 15 | NA | TRBV4-1 | TGCGCCAGCAGCCCCCTCGGGGGGGCGCGTGAAAAACTGTTTTTT | CASSPLGGAREKLFF
TRBD1 | TRBJ2-1 | 14 | once | TRBV9 | TGTGCCAGCAACAGGGGGTTTGTCAGAGATGAGCAGTTCTTC | CASNRGFVRDEQFF
TRBD1 | TRBJ1-6 | 14 | NA | TRBV6-5 | TGTGCCAGCAGGGCAGGGGGCGTAGGTTCACCCCTCCACTTT | CASRAGGVGSPLHF
NA | TRBJ2-2 | 15 | NA | TRBV19 | TGTGCCAGTTTTTCCAGGGGCAGGGGGGCCGGGGAGCTGTTTTTT | CASFSRGRGAGELFF
TRBD1 | TRBJ1-3 | 14 | NA | TRBV30 | TGTGCCTGGAGTGCGACAGGGACTGGAAACACCATATATTTT | CAWSATGTGNTIYF